This T cell receptor (beta chain) was obtained from a study of shared clonotypes between healthy human individuals. Study in general: Every donor yielded three CD4 naive, three CD4 memory, two CD8 naive and one CD8 memory plate. Study-wide points: Sampling covered blood only; tissue repertoires likely differ.

Every donor was a Caucasian adult from Nashville, Tennessee. As concerns this clone: Its antigen is unidentified.

CDR1 and CDR2 (germline): SGHRS, YFSETQ. This CDR3 region has 14 residues. Unmatched junction bases numbered 2, after V lost 3 bases and J lost 4 bases. The method was immunoSEQ multiplex PCR; TCRdb's version includes in-frame clones alone and lacks a portion of them. Of some 2,500,000 clones listed, around 92% are singletons. The sample consisted of naive CD4+ T cells from PBMCs. Sample subset: CD45RA+ positively selected. The chain combines TRBV5-1 with TRBJ2-2; TRBD2 agrees at 8 bases. The TCR comes from a man in his late teens or twenties in good health. Some clones in this sample may be carry-over from other donors' samples. The CDR3 bases are TGCGCCAGCAGCTCTAGCGGGCTCACCGGGGAGCTGTTTTTT. This gives the protein CASSSSGLTGELFF.